The sequence of this TCR beta chain was determined in a study of blood T cell repertoires in COVID-19. Study background: Acute-phase and convalescent COVID-19 samples originated in the United States, Italy and Spain.

This clone showed up just once. Cohorts were assigned according to the clinical history that participants reported. Exposed enrollees encountered a COVID-19 case at some point within 2 weeks before study entry. Some clones are missing from TCRdb's copy, which holds only in-frame ones; the method was immunoSEQ multiplex PCR. Here the sample spans about 210,000 clones, 65% to 85% being singletons. CDR3 size: 15 residues. From germline, CDR1 is ENHRY and CDR2 SYGVKD. Trimming at V came to 4 bases and at J to 4 bases, leaving 4 bases not matched to a gene. This clonotype originated in a woman aged 25 to 45 who had been exposed to COVID-19. Specimen: PBMCs or T cells enriched from blood (not recorded which). The chain employs TRBV10-3 and TRBJ2-1; 10 nucleotides align to TRBD1. The CDR3, as DNA: TGTGCCATCAGTGGATGGGACAGGGGATACAATGAGCAGTTCTTC. Encoded protein: CAISGWDRGYNEQFF.